This passage covers 13 T cell receptor beta chains from one sample sequenced in a study of blood T cell repertoires in COVID-19. Assay: immunoSEQ multiplex PCR; the TCRdb copy retains only in-frame clones and omits some. The table shows around 330,000 clones, with 70% to 90% occurring only once. The sequencing input was peripheral blood. The source of these receptors is a woman in her twenties or thirties with COVID-19, enrolled during active disease.

This chain links TRBV28 with TRBJ1-5, with 8 bases that match TRBD1. The CDR3 spans 13 residues. Germline V gene lookup returns CDR1 MDHEN and CDR2 SYDVKM. Trimming took 6 bases from V and 9 from J; bases not matched to a gene: 7. The CDR3 DNA follows: TGTGCCAGCAGGCTGACAGGGGCACGGCCCCAGCATTTT. Amino acids: CASRLTGARPQHF.

This chain connects TRBV4-2 to TRBJ1-5; D is possibly TRBD1 (5 bases). CDR1 and CDR2 (germline): LGHNA, YNFKEQ. The CDR3 is 16 amino acids. Trimming took off 1 base at V and 0 bases at J, with 10 bases between the two ends. The CDR3 region has the DNA TGTGCCAGCAGCCAAGTCGCAGGGTCTAGCAATCAGCCCCAGCATTTT. Its translation: CASSQVAGSSNQPQHF.

The rearrangement joins TRBV4-3 to TRBJ1-4; D is perhaps TRBD1 (6 bases). CDR1 LGHNA and CDR2 YSLEER come from the germline V gene. V was cut by 3 bases and J by 12 bases, with 14 bases left in between. This CDR3 spans 13 amino acids. CDR3 nucleotides: TGCGCCAGCAGCCAGGAACACAGGGACGAACTGTTTTTT. It codes for CASSQEHRDELFF.

The chain has TRBV10-3 and TRBJ2-7; D perhaps matches TRBD1 (5 bases). The germline gives CDR1 ENHRY, CDR2 SYGVKD. Trimming removed 3 bases from V and 3 bases from J, with 6 bases in between. This CDR3 has 12 residues. In DNA form, the CDR3 reads TGTGCCATCAGTGACCAGGGCTACGAGCAGTACTTC. This codes for CAISDQGYEQYF.

V is TRBV7-2 and J is TRBJ2-7, with 9 bases lining up with TRBD2. Per germline, CDR1 SGHTA and CDR2 FQGNSA. This CDR3 is built from 16 residues. Trimming at V came to 6 bases and at J to 2 bases, leaving 11 bases not matched to a gene. This CDR3 is CASSYEVGLATYEQYF. CDR3 bases: TGTGCCAGCAGTTACGAGGTGGGACTAGCTACCTACGAGCAGTACTTC.

The chain is built from TRBV3-1 (or the pseudogene TRBV3-2) and TRBJ1-2; tentative D call: TRBD1 (6 bases). This CDR3 is built from 16 residues. The V gene lost 4 bases and the J gene lost 1 base, with 16 bases spanning the gap. CDR1 LGHDT and CDR2 YNNKEL come from the germline V gene (reference sequence). In DNA, the CDR3 is TGTGCCAGCAGCCCTTCCTACGGACAGATTAACTATGGCTACACCTTC. Translating gives CASSPSYGQINYGYTF.

This sequence joins TRBV29-1 and TRBJ2-3; perhaps TRBD1 as D (5 bases). Trimming removed 7 bases from V and 6 bases from J, with 11 bases in between. The CDR3 has 11 amino acids. Germline V gene data show CDR1 as SQVTM and CDR2 as ANQGSEA. CDR3 sequence reads: CSARRQDTQYF. The CDR3 nucleotides read TGCAGCGCCCGACGACAGGATACGCAGTATTTT.

V usage is TRBV3-1 (or the pseudogene TRBV3-2) and J usage is TRBJ2-7; no reliable D call. Trimming stripped 4 bases from V and 3 bases from J, with 10 bases between. CDR3 length: 13 residues. Germline values: CDR1 LGHDT, CDR2 YNNKEL (reference sequence). CDR3 nucleotides: TGTGCCAGCAGCCCCCCTGGAGTCTACGAGCAGTACTTC. Its protein is CASSPPGVYEQYF.

The rearrangement uses TRBV4-2 and TRBJ2-2, with 10 bases matching TRBD1. The CDR3 sequence is 13 residues long. Per the germline V gene, CDR1 is LGHNA and CDR2 is YNFKEQ. Trimming took 8 bases from V and 3 from J; bases not matched to a gene: 0. CDR3 nucleotide sequence: TGTGCCAGCGGGACAGGGGACACCGGGGAGCTGTTTTTT. Translated: CASGTGDTGELFF.

The rearrangement joins TRBV27 to TRBJ1-5; maybe TRBD1 (5 bases). The CDR3 consists of 14 residues. CDR1 and CDR2 from the germline V gene are MNHEY and SMNVEV (reference sequence). V lost 6 bases and J 6 bases, leaving 15 bases between the germline ends. The CDR3 is CASSLGVLGQPQHF. The CDR3 bases are TGTGCCAGCAGCCTAGGGGTATTGGGTCAGCCCCAGCATTTT.

The rearrangement uses TRBV15 and TRBJ2-1, with 9 bases matching TRBD1. Losses at the gene ends were 1 base for V and 2 bases for J; bases not matched to a gene: 3. The CDR3 runs to 16 residues. Germline values: CDR1 LNHNV, CDR2 YYDKDF (reference sequence). The CDR3 DNA sequence: TGTGCCACCAGCAGAGTTGGGGACAGGGCCTACAATGAGCAGTTCTTC. Translated: CATSRVGDRAYNEQFF. Filled out from reference TRBV15 and TRBJ2-1, the complete variable domain reads DAMVIQNPRYQVTQFGKPVTLSCSQTLNHNVMYWYQQKSSQAPKLLFHYYDKDFNNEADTPDNFQSRRPNTSFCFLDIRSPGLGDTAMYLCATSRVGDRAYNEQFFGPGTRLTVL.

This clone appeared a single time. This rearrangement joins TRBV7-9 to TRBJ2-1; 10 bases line up with TRBD2. The V gene's germline CDR1 is SEHNR and CDR2 FQNEAQ (reference sequence). V shed 8 bases, J shed 4 bases, and the junction held 5 bases outside the gene matches. This CDR3 has 14 residues. The CDR3 sequence: CASERGGRYNEQFF. The CDR3 DNA reads TGTGCCAGCGAGCGGGGGGGCCGGTACAATGAGCAGTTCTTC.

The J gene is TRBJ1-2, the V gene TRBV6-5, with TRBD1 matching 9 bases. V shed 6 bases and J 6 bases; nucleotides not matched to a gene: 5. The CDR3 is made up of 13 amino acids. CDR1 and CDR2 from the germline V gene are MNHEY and SVGAGI. The CDR3 DNA follows: TGTGCCAGCAGGATCGGGACAGGGAATGGCTACACCTTC. Translated: CASRIGTGNGYTF.